These 18 T cell receptor beta chains share one sample of origin, sequenced in a study of shared clonotypes between healthy human individuals. Generated by immunoSEQ multiplex PCR, the TCRdb table keeps only in-frame clones and is missing some. In the table there are about 1.5 million clones, around 98% of which are singletons. The sequenced material came from naive CD4+ T cells sorted from blood. Noted subset: CD45RA+ positively selected. The receptors stem from a man aged 25 to 45 in good health.

The gene calls are TRBV2 and TRBJ1-1; D gene unclear. Germline CDR1 and CDR2: SNHLY and FYNNEI. This CDR3 is 14 amino acids long. Between the trimmed V and J ends, which lost 3 bases and 0 bases, there was a span of 8 bases. The CDR3 coding sequence is TGTGCCAGCAGTGAGGAGGGTATGAACACTGAAGCTTTCTTT. Its protein is CASSEEGMNTEAFF.

The rearrangement joins TRBV2 to TRBJ2-4, with 13 bases matching TRBD2. The V segment lost 5 bases and the J segment 1 base; nucleotides outside the gene matches: 5. The CDR3 is made up of 17 amino acids. CDR1 is SNHLY, CDR2 FYNNEI, per germline. DNA for the CDR3: TGTGCCAGCAGTCGGACTAGCGGGAGTAACGCCAAAAACATTCAGTACTTC. It translates to CASSRTSGSNAKNIQYF.

The chain couples TRBV19 to TRBJ2-7, with D hard to call. Between the trimmed V and J ends, which lost 5 bases and 2 bases, there was a span of 13 bases. CDR3 length equals 14 residues. Germline lookup yields CDR1 LNHDA and CDR2 SQIVND (reference sequence). The CDR3, as DNA: TGTGCCAGTAGTGTCGACACCAACACCTACGAGCAGTACTTC. Translating gives CASSVDTNTYEQYF.

This clone was detected only once. The chain uses TRBV9 and TRBJ2-1; D uncertain. Germline assignment: CDR1 SGDLS and CDR2 YYNGEE. Trimming pared 3 bases from V and 2 bases from J, leaving 3 bases between. The length of the CDR3 is 12 residues. The CDR3 loop reads CASSAPYNEQFF. CDR3 DNA sequence: TGTGCCAGCAGCGCCCCCTACAATGAGCAGTTCTTC.

V usage is TRBV18 and J usage is TRBJ2-1, with a possible D match to TRBD2 (5 bases). Germline lookup yields CDR1 KGHSH and CDR2 LQKENI. V lost 6 bases, J lost 0 bases, and 24 bases lay in between. The CDR3 sequence is 19 residues long. DNA of the CDR3: TGTGCCAGCTCGCATAGCCCATCGGGTGGGAGCTTCTCCTACAATGAGCAGTTCTTC. It codes for CASSHSPSGGSFSYNEQFF.

J is TRBJ2-1 and V is TRBV7-2; D is unresolved. The CDR3 loop spans 14 amino acids. Germline lookup yields CDR1 SGHTA and CDR2 FQGNSA. CDR3 protein: CACARLGSYNEQFF. The CDR3 DNA reads as TGTGCTTGCGCTAGGCTAGGCTCCTACAATGAGCAGTTCTTC.

The chain uses TRBV10-2 and TRBJ2-7; TRBD2 might be the D (6 bases). This CDR3 contains 14 residues. The germline CDR1 and CDR2 sequences are WSHSY and SAAADI. V lost 4 bases and J 3 bases, leaving 13 bases between the germline ends. In nucleotides, the CDR3 is TGCGCCAGCAGTGGGAACGGGAGAGACTACGAGCAGTACTTC. Protein: CASSGNGRDYEQYF.

The rearrangement links TRBV29-1 to TRBJ2-7, with 13 nucleotides matching TRBD2. The V and J ends lost 1 base and 6 bases, in that order; junction bases with no gene match: 0. This CDR3 contains 13 residues. Germline values: CDR1 SQVTM, CDR2 ANQGSEA. The CDR3 protein is CSVEGLAGGEQYF. The CDR3 bases are TGCAGCGTTGAAGGACTAGCGGGAGGCGAGCAGTACTTC.

V usage is TRBV5-6 and J usage is TRBJ2-7; D is possibly TRBD1 (6 bases). The CDR3 consists of 16 residues. Trimming shortened V by 4 bases and J by 1 base, and 18 bases separated the two germline ends. Looked up from germline, CDR1 is SGHDT and CDR2 is YYEEEE. The DNA for the CDR3 is TGTGCCAGCAGCACCGATCCTCGGGACAAGTCCTACGAGCAGTACTTC. Its protein is CASSTDPRDKSYEQYF. The full variable domain, in which reference TRBV5-6 and TRBJ2-7 provide the parts outside the CDR3, is DAGVTQSPTHLIKTRGQQVTLRCSPKSGHDTVSWYQQALGQGPQFIFQYYEEEERQRGNFPDRFSGHQFPNYSSELNVNALLLGDSALYLCASSTDPRDKSYEQYFGPGTRLTVT.

The rearrangement links TRBV27 to TRBJ1-4; TRBD1 agrees at 7 bases. Germline CDR1 MNHEY, CDR2 SMNVEV (reference sequence). This CDR3 region has 14 residues. V dropped 5 bases and J dropped 3; count of bases not matched to a gene: 3. The CDR3 spells CASSHRGPNEKLFF. The CDR3 coding sequence is TGTGCCAGCAGTCACAGGGGTCCTAATGAAAAACTGTTTTTT.

The chain joins TRBV28 to TRBJ1-4; 7 bases map to TRBD1. Germline CDR1 and CDR2: MDHEN and SYDVKM. V lost 4 bases to trimming and J lost 13 bases; unmatched junction nucleotides: 3. The CDR3 is made up of 11 amino acids. The CDR3 region has the DNA TGTGCCAGCAGTTATACAGGGGTACTGTTTTTT. Amino acids: CASSYTGVLFF.

The chain combines TRBV7-6 with TRBJ2-6; 8 bases agree with TRBD2. J gave up 0 bases and V 2 bases, and 9 bases lay outside the gene matches. CDR3 length: 19 amino acids. Germline CDR1 reads SGHVS; CDR2 reads FNYEAQ. In DNA form, the CDR3 reads TGTGCCAGCAGCTTATTCGTCGCGGGAGGTGACTCTGGGGCCAACGTCCTGACTTTC. The encoded protein is CASSLFVAGGDSGANVLTF.

V is TRBV7-2 and J is TRBJ2-5, with a tentative D call TRBD2 (6 bases). V shed 5 bases and J shed 5 bases, with 15 bases lying between them. The germline V gene encodes CDR1 SGHTA and CDR2 FQGNSA. The CDR3 has 14 residues. CDR3 coding DNA: TGTGCCAGCAGCCGCGGGACCCCAGGGGAGACCCAGTACTTC. Protein product: CASSRGTPGETQYF. Looking up the rest from reference TRBV7-2 and TRBJ2-5 gives the full variable domain: GAGVSQSPSNKVTEKGKDVELRCDPISGHTALYWYRQSLGQGLEFLIYFQGNSAPDKSGLPSDRFSAERTGGSVSTLTIQRTQQEDSAVYLCASSRGTPGETQYFGPGTRLLVL.

This clone was observed a few times. V is TRBV5-1 and J is TRBJ2-1, with D perhaps matching TRBD1 (6 bases). This CDR3 is built from 14 residues. V lost 2 bases, J lost 5 bases, and 11 bases lay in between. Germline V gene data show CDR1 as SGHRS and CDR2 as YFSETQ. The CDR3 reads CASSFRDTNNEQFF. CDR3 nucleotides: TGCGCCAGCAGCTTCCGGGACACCAACAATGAGCAGTTCTTC.

This rearrangement joins TRBV13 to TRBJ2-6; D possibly uses TRBD1 or TRBD2 (6 bases each). Trimming left V 5 bases short and J 4 bases short, with 9 bases between. The CDR3 has 14 amino acids. In germline, CDR1 is PRHDT, CDR2 FYEKMQ (reference sequence). This CDR3 reads CASSTGRGANVLTF. CDR3 DNA sequence: TGTGCCAGCAGCACAGGGAGGGGGGCCAACGTCCTGACTTTC.

This clone occurred once. CDR3 in amino acids: CASSPKLGLDTGELFF. CDR3 DNA sequence: TGTGCCAGCAGCCCGAAACTGGGTTTGGACACCGGGGAGCTGTTTTTT. The chain carries TRBV4-2 and TRBJ2-2; no clear D gene. Germline-derived CDR1 and CDR2 are LGHNA and YNFKEQ. Between the trimmed V and J ends, which lost 4 bases and 3 bases, there was a span of 15 bases. The CDR3 is 16 residues long.

About this clone itself: A read error may produce the germline difference seen at one junction end. This sequence joins TRBV28 and TRBJ2-7, with 7 bases fitting TRBD2. CDR3 length equals 12 residues. Germline V lookup: CDR1 MDHEN, CDR2 SYDVKM. In nucleotides, the CDR3 is TGTGCCAGCAGAAGCACTTACAGCGGGACCCACTTC. Its translation is CASRSTYSGTHF.

The genes are TRBV5-5 and TRBJ1-5; 8 bases are a match to TRBD1. CDR3 length: 15 amino acids. The V and J ends lost 2 bases and 5 bases, in that order; junction bases with no gene match: 6. The germline V gene encodes CDR1 SGHKS and CDR2 YYEKEE (reference sequence). In DNA, the CDR3 is TGTGCCAGCAGCTTTTCAGGGGGCGGATATCAGCCCCAGCATTTT. Translating it yields CASSFSGGGYQPQHF.